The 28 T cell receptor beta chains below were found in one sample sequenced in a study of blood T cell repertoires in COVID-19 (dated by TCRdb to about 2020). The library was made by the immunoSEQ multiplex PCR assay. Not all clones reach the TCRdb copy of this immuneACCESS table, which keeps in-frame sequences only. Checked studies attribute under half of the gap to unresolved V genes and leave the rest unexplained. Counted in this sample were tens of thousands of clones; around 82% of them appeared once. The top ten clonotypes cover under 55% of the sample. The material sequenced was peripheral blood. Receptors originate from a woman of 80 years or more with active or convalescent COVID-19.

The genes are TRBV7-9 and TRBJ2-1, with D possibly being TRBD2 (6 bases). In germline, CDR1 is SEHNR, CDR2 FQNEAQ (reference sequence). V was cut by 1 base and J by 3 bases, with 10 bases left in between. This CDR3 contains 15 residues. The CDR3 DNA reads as TGTGCCAGCAGCTTAGTTTGGGGGGTCTACAATGAGCAGTTCTTC. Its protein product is CASSLVWGVYNEQFF.

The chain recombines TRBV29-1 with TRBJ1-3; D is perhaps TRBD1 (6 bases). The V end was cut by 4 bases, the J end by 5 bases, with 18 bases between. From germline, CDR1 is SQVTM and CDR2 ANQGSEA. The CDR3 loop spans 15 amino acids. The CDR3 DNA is TGCAGCGTTGTCCCCAATCAAGGGGACAGAAACACCATATATTTT. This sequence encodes CSVVPNQGDRNTIYF.

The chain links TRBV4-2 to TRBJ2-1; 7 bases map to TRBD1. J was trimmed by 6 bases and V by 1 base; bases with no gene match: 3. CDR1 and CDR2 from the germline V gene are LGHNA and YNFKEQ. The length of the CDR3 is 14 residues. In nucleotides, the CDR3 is TGTGCCAGCAGCCAAGGACAGGGCCGCAATGAGCAGTTCTTC. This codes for CASSQGQGRNEQFF.

CDR3 protein: CASSRTGTTNTGELFF. CDR3 DNA sequence: TGCGCCAGCAGCCGGACCGGGACAACGAACACCGGGGAGCTGTTTTTT. This chain joins TRBV4-3 and TRBJ2-2, with a tentative D call TRBD1 (6 bases). Germline V lookup: CDR1 LGHNA, CDR2 YSLEER. CDR3 size: 16 residues. Trimming took 4 bases from V and 0 from J, leaving 12 bases between them.

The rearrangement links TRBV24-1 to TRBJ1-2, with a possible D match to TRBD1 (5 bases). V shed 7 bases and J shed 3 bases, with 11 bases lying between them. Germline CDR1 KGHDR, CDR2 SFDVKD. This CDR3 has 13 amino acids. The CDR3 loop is CATSRGEDYGYTF. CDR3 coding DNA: TGTGCCACCAGCCGAGGGGAGGACTATGGCTACACCTTC.

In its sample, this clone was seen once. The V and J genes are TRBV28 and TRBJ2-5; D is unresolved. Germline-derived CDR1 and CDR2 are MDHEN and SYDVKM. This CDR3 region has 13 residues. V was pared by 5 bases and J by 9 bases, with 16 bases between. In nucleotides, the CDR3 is TGTGCCAGCAGTGCCTCCCTAGAGTGGGCCCAGTACTTC. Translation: CASSASLEWAQYF.

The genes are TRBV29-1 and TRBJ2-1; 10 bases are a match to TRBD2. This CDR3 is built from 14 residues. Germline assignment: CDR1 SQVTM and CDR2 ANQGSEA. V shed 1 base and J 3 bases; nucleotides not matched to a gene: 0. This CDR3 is CSVEGLAGYNEQFF. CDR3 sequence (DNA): TGCAGCGTTGAAGGACTAGCGGGCTACAATGAGCAGTTCTTC.

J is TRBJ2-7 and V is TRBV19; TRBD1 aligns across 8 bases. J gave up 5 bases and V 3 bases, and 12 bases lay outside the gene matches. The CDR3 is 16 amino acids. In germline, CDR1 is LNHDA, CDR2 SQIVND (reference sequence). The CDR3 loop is CASSIFIGQGTDEQYF. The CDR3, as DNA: TGTGCCAGTAGTATTTTTATCGGACAGGGTACGGACGAGCAGTACTTC.

The CDR3 DNA reads as TGTGCCAGCAGCCAAGGTGCCCCGGGACTGTCCCAAGAGACCCAGTACTTC. Translation gives CASSQGAPGLSQETQYF. The gene calls are TRBV4-2 and TRBJ2-5, with a tentative D call TRBD2 (6 bases). This CDR3 contains 17 residues. The V end lost 1 base, the J end lost 1 base, and 16 bases lay between the germline ends. Germline values: CDR1 LGHNA, CDR2 YNFKEQ.

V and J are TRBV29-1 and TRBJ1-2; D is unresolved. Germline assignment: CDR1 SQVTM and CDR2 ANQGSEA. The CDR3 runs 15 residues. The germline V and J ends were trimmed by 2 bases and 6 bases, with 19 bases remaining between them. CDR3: CSVEPPGASRDGYTF. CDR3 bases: TGCAGCGTTGAACCACCGGGAGCTTCACGGGATGGCTACACCTTC. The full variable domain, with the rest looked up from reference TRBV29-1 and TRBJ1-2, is SAVISQKPSRDICQRGTSLTIQCQVDSQVTMMFWYRQQPGQSLTLIATANQGSEATYESGFVIDKFPISRPNLTFSTLTVSNMSPEDSSIYLCSVEPPGASRDGYTFGSGTRLTVV.

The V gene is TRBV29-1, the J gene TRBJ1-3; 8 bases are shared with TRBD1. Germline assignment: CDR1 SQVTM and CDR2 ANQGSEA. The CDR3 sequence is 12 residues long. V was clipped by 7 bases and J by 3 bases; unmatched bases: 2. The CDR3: CSGRGLGNTIYF. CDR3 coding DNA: TGCAGCGGCAGGGGGCTTGGAAACACCATATATTTT.

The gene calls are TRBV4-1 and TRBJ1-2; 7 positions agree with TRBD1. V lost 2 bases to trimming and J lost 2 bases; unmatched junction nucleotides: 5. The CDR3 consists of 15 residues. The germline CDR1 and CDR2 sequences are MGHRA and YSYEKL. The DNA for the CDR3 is TGCGCCAGCAGCCAACTGGGACAGTTAAACTATGGCTACACCTTC. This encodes CASSQLGQLNYGYTF.

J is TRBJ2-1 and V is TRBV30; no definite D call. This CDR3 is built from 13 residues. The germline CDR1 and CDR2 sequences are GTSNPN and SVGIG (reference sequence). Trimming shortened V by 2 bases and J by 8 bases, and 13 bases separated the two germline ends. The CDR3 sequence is CAWSKQLGDEQFF. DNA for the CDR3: TGTGCCTGGAGTAAACAACTGGGCGATGAGCAGTTCTTC. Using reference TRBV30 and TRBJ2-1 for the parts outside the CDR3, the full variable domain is SQTIHQWPATLVQPVGSPLSLECTVEGTSNPNLYWYRQAAGRGLQLLFYSVGIGQISSEVPQNLSASRPQDRQFILSSKKLLLSDSGFYLCAWSKQLGDEQFFGPGTRLTVL.

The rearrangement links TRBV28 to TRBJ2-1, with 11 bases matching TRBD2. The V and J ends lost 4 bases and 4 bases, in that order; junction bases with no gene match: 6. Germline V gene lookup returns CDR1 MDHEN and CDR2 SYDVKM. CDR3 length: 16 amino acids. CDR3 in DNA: TGTGCCAGCAGTTCCAGCCTAGCGGGGGGATACAATGAGCAGTTCTTC. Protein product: CASSSSLAGGYNEQFF.

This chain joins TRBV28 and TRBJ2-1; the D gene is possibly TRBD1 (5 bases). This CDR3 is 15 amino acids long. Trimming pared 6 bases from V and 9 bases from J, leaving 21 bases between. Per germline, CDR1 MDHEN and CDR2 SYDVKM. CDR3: CASSPQGPGYLEQFF. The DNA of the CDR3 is TGTGCCAGCAGCCCCCAAGGTCCAGGGTATCTTGAGCAGTTCTTC.

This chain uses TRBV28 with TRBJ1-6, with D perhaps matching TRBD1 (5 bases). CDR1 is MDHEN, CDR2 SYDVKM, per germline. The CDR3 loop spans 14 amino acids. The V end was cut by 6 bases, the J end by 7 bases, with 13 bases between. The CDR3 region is CASRPQGGNSPLHF. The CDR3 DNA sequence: TGTGCCAGCAGGCCCCAGGGAGGGAATTCACCCCTCCACTTT.

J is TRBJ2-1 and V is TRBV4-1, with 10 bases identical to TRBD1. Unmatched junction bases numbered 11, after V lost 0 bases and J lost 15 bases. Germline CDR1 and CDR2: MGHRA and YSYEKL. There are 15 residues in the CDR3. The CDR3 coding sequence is TGCGCCAGCAGCCAAGAACCAGACAGGGGGCTAGGGCGGTTCTTC. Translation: CASSQEPDRGLGRFF.

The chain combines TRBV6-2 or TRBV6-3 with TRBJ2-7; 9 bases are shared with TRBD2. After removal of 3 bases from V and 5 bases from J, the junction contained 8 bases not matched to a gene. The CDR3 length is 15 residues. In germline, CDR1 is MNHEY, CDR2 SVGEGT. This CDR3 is CASSYSGRVIHEQYF. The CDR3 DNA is TGTGCCAGCAGTTATAGCGGGAGAGTCATCCACGAGCAGTACTTC.

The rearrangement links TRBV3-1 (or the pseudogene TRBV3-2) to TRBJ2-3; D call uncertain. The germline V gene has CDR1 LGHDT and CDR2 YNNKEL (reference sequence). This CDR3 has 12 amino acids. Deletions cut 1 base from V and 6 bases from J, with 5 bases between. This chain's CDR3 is CASSQVQDTQYF. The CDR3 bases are TGTGCCAGCAGCCAAGTCCAGGATACGCAGTATTTT.

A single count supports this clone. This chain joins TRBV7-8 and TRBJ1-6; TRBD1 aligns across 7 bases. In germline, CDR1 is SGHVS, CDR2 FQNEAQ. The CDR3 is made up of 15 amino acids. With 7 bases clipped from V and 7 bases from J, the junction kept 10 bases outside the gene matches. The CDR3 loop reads CASKDFGQANSPLHF. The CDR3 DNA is TGTGCCAGCAAGGACTTCGGACAGGCGAATTCACCCCTCCACTTT. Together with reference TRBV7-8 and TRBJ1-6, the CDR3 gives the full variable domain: GAGVSQSPRYKVAKRGQDVALRCDPISGHVSLFWYQQALGQGPEFLTYFQNEAQLDKSGLPSDRFFAERPEGSVSTLKIQRTQQEDSAVYLCASKDFGQANSPLHFGNGTRLTVT.

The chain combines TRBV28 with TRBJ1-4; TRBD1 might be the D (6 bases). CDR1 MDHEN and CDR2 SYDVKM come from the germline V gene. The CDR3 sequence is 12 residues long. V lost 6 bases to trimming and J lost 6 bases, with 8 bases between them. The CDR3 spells CASRRTDEKLFF. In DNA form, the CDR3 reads TGTGCCAGCAGGAGGACAGATGAAAAACTGTTTTTT. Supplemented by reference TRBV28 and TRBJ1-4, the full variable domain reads DVKVTQSSRYLVKRTGEKVFLECVQDMDHENMFWYRQDPGLGLRLIYFSYDVKMKEKGDIPEGYSVSREKKERFSLILESASTNQTSMYLCASRRTDEKLFFGSGTQLSVL.

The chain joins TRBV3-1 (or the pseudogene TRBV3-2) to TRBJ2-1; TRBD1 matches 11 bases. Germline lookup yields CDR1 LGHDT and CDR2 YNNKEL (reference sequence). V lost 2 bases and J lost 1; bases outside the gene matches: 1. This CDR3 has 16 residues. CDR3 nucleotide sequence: TGTGCCAGCAGCCAAAGGGACAGGGGGTCCTACAATGAGCAGTTCTTC. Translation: CASSQRDRGSYNEQFF.

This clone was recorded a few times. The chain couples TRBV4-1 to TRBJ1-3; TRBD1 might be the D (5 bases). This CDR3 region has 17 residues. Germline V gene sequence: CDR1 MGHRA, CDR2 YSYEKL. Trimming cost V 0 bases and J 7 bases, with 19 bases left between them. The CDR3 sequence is CASSQDSSAAGRNTIYF. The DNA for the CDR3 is TGCGCCAGCAGCCAAGATAGTTCGGCGGCAGGGCGCAACACCATATATTTT.

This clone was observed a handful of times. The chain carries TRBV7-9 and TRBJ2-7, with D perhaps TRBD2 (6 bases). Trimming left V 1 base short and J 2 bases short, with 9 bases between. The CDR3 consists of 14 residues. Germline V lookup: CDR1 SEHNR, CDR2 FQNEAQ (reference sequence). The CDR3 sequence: CASSLGGLAYEQYF. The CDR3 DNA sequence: TGTGCCAGCAGCTTAGGGGGACTGGCCTACGAGCAGTACTTC.

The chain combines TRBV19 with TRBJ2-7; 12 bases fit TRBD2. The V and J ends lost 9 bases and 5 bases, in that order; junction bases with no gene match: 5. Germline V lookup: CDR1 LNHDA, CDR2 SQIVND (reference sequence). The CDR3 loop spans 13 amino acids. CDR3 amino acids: CASGLAGYNEQYF. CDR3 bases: TGTGCCAGCGGACTAGCGGGATATAACGAGCAGTACTTC.

The CDR3 DNA sequence: TGTGCCAGCAGTTACTATGGACAGGGTCGCTACGAGCAGTACTTC. Its protein is CASSYYGQGRYEQYF. The chain couples TRBV6-5 to TRBJ2-7; 8 bases line up with TRBD1. Germline lookup yields CDR1 MNHEY and CDR2 SVGAGI. The J segment lost 3 bases and the V segment lost 1 base, leaving 5 bases of the junction unmatched. The CDR3 sequence is 15 residues long.

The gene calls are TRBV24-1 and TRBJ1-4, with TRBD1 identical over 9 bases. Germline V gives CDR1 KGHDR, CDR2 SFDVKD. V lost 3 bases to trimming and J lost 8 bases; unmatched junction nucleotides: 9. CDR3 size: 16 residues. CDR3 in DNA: TGTGCCACCAGTGATGCGGGACAGGGAAGGGGGGAAAAACTGTTTTTT. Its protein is CATSDAGQGRGEKLFF.

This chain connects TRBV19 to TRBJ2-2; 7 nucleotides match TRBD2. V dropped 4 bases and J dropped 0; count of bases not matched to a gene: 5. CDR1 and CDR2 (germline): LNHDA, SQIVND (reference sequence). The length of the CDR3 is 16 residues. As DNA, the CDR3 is TGTGCCAGTAGTAACGGGGGGTACCCGAACACCGGGGAGCTGTTTTTT. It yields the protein CASSNGGYPNTGELFF.